This T cell receptor beta chain stems from a study of identical twins. Study-level points and caveats: Carriage of fewer insertions was seen in abundant cord blood beta clonotypes, whereas memory repertoires showed none.

Germline lookup yields CDR1 LGHNA and CDR2 YNFKEQ. The CDR3 totals 15 residues. V lost 0 bases, J lost 6 bases, and 12 bases lay in between. Every one of the donors was a healthy Caucasian. TCRdb reanalysed the 5' RACE reads using MiXCR and keeps one entry per CDR3 protein. Counted here are about 390,000 distinct CDR3 sequences, 9% to 10% occurring once; the ten biggest clones make up 8% to 10%. A remark on this clonotype: Antigen unknown.

Material for sequencing was naive T cells sorted from blood. This sequence was found in a woman between 50 and 59 years old in good health. The genes are TRBV4-2 and TRBJ1-5, with D unresolved. The CDR3 here is CASSQERGNVQPQHF. CDR3 nucleotides: TGTGCCAGCAGCCAAGAGCGAGGAAATGTTCAGCCCCAGCATTTT.